This TCR beta chain originates from a study of cytomegalovirus exposure and HLA in healthy donors. PCR employed 60 Vbeta and 13 Jbeta primers. Repertoires were generated with immunoSEQ multiplex PCR, while TCRdb's copy carries only in-frame clones and drops some. The profile covers some 200,000 clones, with around 70% appearing a single time and 2.5% to 3% taken by the ten largest. Findings and caveats of the study: TCR beta chain V- and J-gene trimming was linked, in a later analysis, to a missense variant in DCLRE1C. Sequencing depth across donors, presence/absence analyses assumed, was roughly uniform.

In regard to this clone: Its specificity is unknown.

The TCR was taken from a man in his forties in good health and CMV-seropositive. The source material was PBMCs.

DNA for the CDR3: TGCGCCAGCAGCGTGGACAGGGGGGTTTTAACAGATACGCAGTATTTT. It encodes CASSVDRGVLTDTQYF. V usage is TRBV5-1 and J usage is TRBJ2-3, with TRBD1 identical over 10 bases. The V gene end was trimmed by 4 bases and the J gene end by 3 bases; junction bases not matched to a gene: 8. Looked up from germline, CDR1 is SGHRS and CDR2 is YFSETQ. The CDR3 spans 16 residues.